Listed here are 14 T cell receptor beta chains from one sample, sequenced in a study of blood T cell repertoires in COVID-19. The assay was immunoSEQ multiplex PCR, and TCRdb's table has in-frame clones only and misses some. The sample yields 250,000 or so clones, 75% to 90% seen once. The specimen sequenced was PBMCs or T cells enriched from blood (not recorded which). Every receptor here comes from a woman in her thirties or forties who had been exposed to COVID-19.

The V call is TRBV7-6, the J call TRBJ1-6; D may be TRBD1 (6 bases). Germline V CDR1 and CDR2: SGHVS, FNYEAQ. This CDR3 has 15 amino acids. V was clipped by 1 base and J by 8 bases, with 12 bases between them. The CDR3 region has the DNA TGTGCCAGCAGCTTAGAGGGGGGGACTGATTCACCCCTCCACTTT. As protein: CASSLEGGTDSPLHF.

This chain connects TRBV19 to TRBJ1-1; no reliable D call. CDR3 length: 11 amino acids. In germline, CDR1 is LNHDA, CDR2 SQIVND (reference sequence). V gave up 9 bases and J gave up 7 bases, with 12 bases separating them. CDR3 sequence reads: CASQRFLEAFF. The CDR3 coding sequence is TGTGCCAGCCAGAGGTTTCTTGAAGCTTTCTTT.

The CDR3 DNA follows: TGTGCCAGCAGCTTGGGGCCCTTCGGACAGGGGGTAGCCGGGGAGCTGTTTTTT. It yields the protein CASSLGPFGQGVAGELFF. This chain links TRBV7-9 with TRBJ2-2, with 10 bases identical to TRBD1. The ends lost 3 bases at V and 6 bases at J; junction bases unmatched: 13. Germline V gene data show CDR1 as SEHNR and CDR2 as FQNEAQ (reference sequence). The CDR3 spans 18 residues.

This chain links TRBV27 with TRBJ1-5; 11 bases agree with TRBD1. After removal of 4 bases from V and 7 bases from J, the junction contained 9 bases not matched to a gene. This CDR3 contains 16 residues. Germline CDR1 reads MNHEY; CDR2 reads SMNVEV (reference sequence). CDR3: CASSSIGQGARQPQHF. In DNA, the CDR3 is TGTGCCAGCAGTTCCATCGGACAGGGGGCGAGACAGCCCCAGCATTTT.

This clone was observed a few times. This chain joins TRBV7-9 and TRBJ2-7; possibly TRBD1 for D (6 bases). Per the germline V gene, CDR1 is SEHNR and CDR2 is FQNEAQ (reference sequence). V was clipped by 1 base and J by 2 bases, with 12 bases between them. This CDR3 region has 15 residues. The chain's CDR3 is CASSLVQGRAYEQYF. In DNA form, the CDR3 reads TGTGCCAGCAGCTTAGTACAGGGACGAGCCTACGAGCAGTACTTC.

A few counts support this clone. The chain is built from TRBV11-2 and TRBJ2-2; the match to TRBD2 covers 9 bases. J gave up 7 bases and V 9 bases, and 12 bases lay outside the gene matches. The CDR3 is 15 residues long. Germline V gives CDR1 SGHAT, CDR2 FQNNGV. DNA for the CDR3: TGTGCCAGTGAACCATCCGGGACTAGCTTCGGGGAGCTGTTTTTT. This sequence encodes CASEPSGTSFGELFF. The complete variable domain, with remaining parts taken from reference TRBV11-2 and TRBJ2-2, reads EAGVAQSPRYKIIEKRQSVAFWCNPISGHATLYWYQQILGQGPKLLIQFQNNGVVDDSQLPKDRFSAERLKGVDSTLKIQPAKLEDSAVYLCASEPSGTSFGELFFGEGSRLTVL.

This chain connects TRBV6-5 to TRBJ2-1, with 14 nucleotides matching TRBD2. J gave up 9 bases and V 6 bases, and 7 bases lay outside the gene matches. This CDR3 spans 15 amino acids. The germline gives CDR1 MNHEY, CDR2 SVGAGI. The CDR3 nucleotides read TGTGCCAGCAGCTCTCCGGGACTAGCGGGAGCTGAGCAGTTCTTC. Amino acid sequence: CASSSPGLAGAEQFF.

For the CDR3, the DNA is TGTGCCAGCAGTGGACTCGGGGTGGAGCCTAATGAAAAACTGTTTTTT. Translated, it gives CASSGLGVEPNEKLFF. The chain has TRBV25-1 and TRBJ1-4, with unresolved D. Germline V CDR1 and CDR2: MGHDK, SYGVNS. This CDR3 comprises 16 residues. The V end lost 4 bases, the J end lost 3 bases, and 15 bases lay between the germline ends.

V usage is TRBV9 and J usage is TRBJ2-5; TRBD1 might be the D (5 bases). Trimming left V 0 bases short and J 2 bases short, with 5 bases between. This CDR3 contains 13 residues. CDR1 SGDLS and CDR2 YYNGEE come from the germline V gene. CDR3 sequence (DNA): TGTGCCAGCAGCGTAGCAGGGCAAGAGACCCAGTACTTC. Amino acid sequence: CASSVAGQETQYF. Looking up the rest from reference TRBV9 and TRBJ2-5 gives the full variable domain: DSGVTQTPKHLITATGQRVTLRCSPRSGDLSVYWYQQSLDQGLQFLIQYYNGEERAKGNILERFSAQQFPDLHSELNLSSLELGDSALYFCASSVAGQETQYFGPGTRLLVL.

In this sample, this clone turned up once. The chain recombines TRBV28 with TRBJ1-2, with 11 bases matching TRBD1. The germline V gene has CDR1 MDHEN and CDR2 SYDVKM. V lost 7 bases and J lost 4; bases outside the gene matches: 11. The CDR3 length is 16 residues. DNA of the CDR3: TGTGCCAGCAACAAATACGGGACAGGGGGACCCTATGGCTACACCTTC. It specifies CASNKYGTGGPYGYTF.

Written as DNA, the CDR3 is TGTGCCAGCAGTTACCCACGCGGGGGACGCAATTCACCCCTCCACTTT. Translating gives CASSYPRGGRNSPLHF. This chain links TRBV6-5 with TRBJ1-6; D might be TRBD1 (5 bases). CDR1 MNHEY and CDR2 SVGAGI come from the germline V gene. The CDR3 is 16 amino acids. The ends were cut back, 2 bases at V and 7 bases at J, with 15 bases in the middle.

This sequence joins TRBV24-1 and TRBJ1-1, with D possibly TRBD1 on 6 matching bases. V was cut by 3 bases and J by 5 bases, with 18 bases left in between. CDR3 length: 16 amino acids. Germline loops: CDR1 KGHDR, CDR2 SFDVKD. CDR3 bases: TGTGCCACCAGTGATGCGACAGGAGGCCGGACAACTGAAGCTTTCTTT. It is translated as CATSDATGGRTTEAFF.

This rearrangement joins TRBV5-5 to TRBJ2-5; D uncertain. This CDR3 is 13 amino acids long. CDR1 is SGHKS, CDR2 YYEKEE, per germline (reference sequence). The V gene lost 2 bases and the J gene lost 0 bases, with 5 bases spanning the gap. The CDR3 loop reads CASSFGDQETQYF. DNA of the CDR3: TGTGCCAGCAGCTTTGGAGACCAAGAGACCCAGTACTTC.

The sample holds one count of this clone. The gene calls are TRBV9 and TRBJ2-2; 10 positions agree with TRBD2. Trimming removed 0 bases from V and 4 bases from J; junction bases left unmatched: 9. CDR3 size: 18 residues. The germline V gene has CDR1 SGDLS and CDR2 YYNGEE. The CDR3 reads CASSVVSGRAFGTGELFF. For the CDR3, the DNA is TGTGCCAGCAGCGTAGTCAGCGGGAGGGCCTTCGGCACCGGGGAGCTGTTTTTT.